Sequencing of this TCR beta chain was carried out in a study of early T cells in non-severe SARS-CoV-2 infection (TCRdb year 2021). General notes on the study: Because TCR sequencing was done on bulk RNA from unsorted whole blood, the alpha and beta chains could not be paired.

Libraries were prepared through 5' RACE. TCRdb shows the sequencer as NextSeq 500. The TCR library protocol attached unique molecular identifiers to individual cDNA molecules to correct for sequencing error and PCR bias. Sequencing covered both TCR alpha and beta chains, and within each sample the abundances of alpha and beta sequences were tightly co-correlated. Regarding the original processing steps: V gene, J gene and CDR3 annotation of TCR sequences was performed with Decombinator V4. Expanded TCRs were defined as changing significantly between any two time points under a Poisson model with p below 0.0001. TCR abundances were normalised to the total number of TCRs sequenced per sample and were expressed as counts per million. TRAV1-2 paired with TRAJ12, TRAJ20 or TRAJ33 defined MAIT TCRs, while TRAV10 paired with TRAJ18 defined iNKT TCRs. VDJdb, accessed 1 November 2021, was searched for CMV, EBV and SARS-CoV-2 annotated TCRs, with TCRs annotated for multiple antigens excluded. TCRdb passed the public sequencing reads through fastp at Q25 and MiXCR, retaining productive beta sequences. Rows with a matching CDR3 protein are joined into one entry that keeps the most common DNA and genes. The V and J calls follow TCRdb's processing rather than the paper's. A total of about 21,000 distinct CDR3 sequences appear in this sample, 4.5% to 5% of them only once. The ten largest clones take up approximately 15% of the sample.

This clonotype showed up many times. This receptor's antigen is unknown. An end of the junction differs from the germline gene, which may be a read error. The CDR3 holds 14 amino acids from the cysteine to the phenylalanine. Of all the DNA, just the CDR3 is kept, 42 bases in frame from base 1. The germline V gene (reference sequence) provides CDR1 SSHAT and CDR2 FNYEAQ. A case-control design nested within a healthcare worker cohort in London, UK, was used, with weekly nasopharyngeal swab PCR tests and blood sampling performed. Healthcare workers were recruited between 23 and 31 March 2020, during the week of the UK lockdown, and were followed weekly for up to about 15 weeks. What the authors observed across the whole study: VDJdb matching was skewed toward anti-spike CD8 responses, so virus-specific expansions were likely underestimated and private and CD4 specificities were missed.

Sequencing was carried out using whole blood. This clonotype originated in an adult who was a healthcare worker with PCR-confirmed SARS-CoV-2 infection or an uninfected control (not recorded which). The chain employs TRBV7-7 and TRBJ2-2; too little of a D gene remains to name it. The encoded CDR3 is CASSLAGNTGELFF. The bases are TGTGCTAGCAGCTTAGCAGGGAACACCGGGGAGCTGTTTTTT.